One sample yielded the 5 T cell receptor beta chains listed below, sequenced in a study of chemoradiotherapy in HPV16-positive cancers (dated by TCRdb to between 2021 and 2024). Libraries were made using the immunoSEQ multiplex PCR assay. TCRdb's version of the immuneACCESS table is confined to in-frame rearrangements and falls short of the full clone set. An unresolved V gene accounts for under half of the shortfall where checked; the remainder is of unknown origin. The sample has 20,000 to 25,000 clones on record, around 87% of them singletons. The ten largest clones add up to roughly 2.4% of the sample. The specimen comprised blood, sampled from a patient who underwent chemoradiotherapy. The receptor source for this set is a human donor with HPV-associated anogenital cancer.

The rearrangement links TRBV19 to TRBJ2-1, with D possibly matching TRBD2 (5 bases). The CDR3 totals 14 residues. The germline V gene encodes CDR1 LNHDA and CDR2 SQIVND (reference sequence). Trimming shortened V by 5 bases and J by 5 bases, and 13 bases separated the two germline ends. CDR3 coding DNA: TGTGCCAGTAGTCAAAGGGCTAGCCACAATGAGCAGTTCTTC. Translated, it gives CASSQRASHNEQFF.

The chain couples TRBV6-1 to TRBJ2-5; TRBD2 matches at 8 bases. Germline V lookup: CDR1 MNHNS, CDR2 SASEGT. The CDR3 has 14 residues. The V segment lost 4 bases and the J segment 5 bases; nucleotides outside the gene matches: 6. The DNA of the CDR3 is TGTGCCAGCAGTGTCGGGAGGGCCGCCGAGACCCAGTACTTC. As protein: CASSVGRAAETQYF.

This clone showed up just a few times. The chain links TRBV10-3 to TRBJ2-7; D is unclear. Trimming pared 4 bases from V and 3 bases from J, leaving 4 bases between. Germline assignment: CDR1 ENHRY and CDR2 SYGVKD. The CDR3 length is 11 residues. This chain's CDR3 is CAISVDYEQYF. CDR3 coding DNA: TGTGCCATCAGTGTTGACTACGAGCAGTACTTC.

This chain's CDR3 is CASSLGRLAGKDTQYF. In DNA, the CDR3 is TGTGCCAGCAGCTTAGGTCGACTAGCGGGGAAAGATACGCAGTATTTT. The chain couples TRBV11-3 to TRBJ2-3, with 11 bases fitting TRBD2. In germline, CDR1 is SGHNT, CDR2 YENEEA. The CDR3 totals 16 residues. Unmatched junction bases numbered 5, after V lost 1 base and J lost 5 bases.

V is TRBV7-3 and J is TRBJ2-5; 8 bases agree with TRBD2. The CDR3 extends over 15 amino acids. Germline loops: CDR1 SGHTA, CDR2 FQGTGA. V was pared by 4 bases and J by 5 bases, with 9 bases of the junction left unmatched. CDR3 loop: CASSSNGGARETQYF. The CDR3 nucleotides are TGTGCCAGCAGCTCCAACGGGGGGGCCCGGGAGACCCAGTACTTC.